This T cell receptor beta chain comes out of a study of CXCR3-negative and CXCR3-positive naive CD8 T cells. Regarding the study as a whole: Naive cells that were CXCR3-positive had more hydrophobic TRB CDR3s (compared with CXCR3-negative naive cells).

All TRB cDNA libraries came from 5' RACE performed with UMI labels. TCRdb reprocessed the 5' RACE reads; each CDR3 protein has one entry and no DNA is given. The specimen's table records about 5,300 distinct CDR3 sequences. About this clonotype itself: Its antigen is currently unknown.

The receptor was isolated from a human donor in good health. Some clones in this sample may be carry-over from other donors' samples. The specimen sequenced was naive CXCR3+ CD8+ T cells from blood. Stated subset: CD45RO-CCR7+CD27+CD95- naive CD8+ T cells expressing CXCR3 (TNR3+).

The CDR3: CASNLATHYEQYF. The chain is built from TRBV2 and TRBJ2-7; the D call from TCRdb, TRBD2, cannot be confirmed without DNA. CDR1 is SNHLY and CDR2 is FYNNEI in the germline V gene. The length of the CDR3 is 13 residues.